This is a list of T cell receptor beta chains from one sample in a study of CD8 T cells in ankylosing spondylitis. MiXCR, applied by TCRdb to the 5' RACE reads, yields one record per CDR3 protein. The table lists a few hundred thousand distinct CDR3 sequences, 6% to 8.5% of them singletons. Material: blood, either unsorted or a sorted T cell fraction (not recorded which). The origin of the receptors is a male donor with ankylosing spondylitis. Both conserved end residues are part of each CDR3. A D gene is named only where the DNA matches it firmly. Some rows mark clone size as missing; the rest say once, few, many or name a class of expanded clone.

J,V,size,D,DNA,CDR3
TRBJ2-1,TRBV4-3,many,.,TGCGCCAGCAGAAGCGACAGGAGCTCCTACAATGAGCAGTTCTTC,CASRSDRSSYNEQFF
TRBJ2-6,TRBV7-9,.,.,TGTGCCAGCAGCGCTACGGTGAGCTCTGGGGCCAACGTCCTGACTTTC,CASSATVSSGANVLTF
TRBJ1-2,TRBV11-1,many,.,TGTGCCAGCAGCCCTGAGTCATGGAGGGCGGGGCACAACTATGGCTACACCTTC,CASSPESWRAGHNYGYTF
TRBJ1-1,TRBV9,many,.,TGTGCCAGCAGCGTAGTGGGCGGAGGGGGCACTGAAGCTTTCTTT,CASSVVGGGGTEAFF
TRBJ2-4,TRBV6-1,many,.,TGTGCCAGCAGTCCTCGACAGCTATCCTTAGGGGTGGAGTACTTC,CASSPRQLSLGVEYF
TRBJ1-1,TRBV5-4,.,.,TGTGCCAGCAGGGGTCTCGGCATGAACACTGAAGCTTTCTTT,CASRGLGMNTEAFF
TRBJ2-5,TRBV7-9,many,TRBD1,TGTGCCAGCAGCCTAAGACACAGGGGCGGGGAGACCCAGTACTTC,CASSLRHRGGETQYF
TRBJ2-2,TRBV18,.,.,TGTGCCAGCTTAAAGGACCTGAACACCGGGGAGCTGTTTTTT,CASLKDLNTGELFF
TRBJ2-1,TRBV11-2,few,TRBD2,TGTGCCAGCAGCTTCGAGCGGGAGTGGGATGAGCAGTTCTTC,CASSFEREWDEQFF
TRBJ2-5,TRBV10-3,many,TRBD1,TGTGCCACCAGGGACAGGGAGACCCAGTACTTC,CATRDRETQYF
TRBJ1-6,TRBV6-1,.,.,TGTGCCTGTCGTGGGGGACGGAATTCACCCCTCCACTTT,CACRGGRNSPLHF
TRBJ2-7,TRBV6-5,many,.,TGTGCCAGCAGTTACGGGGGGAATGGCTACGAGCAGTACTTC,CASSYGGNGYEQYF
TRBJ1-1,TRBV12-3/TRBV12-4,few,.,TGTGCCAGCAGTTTAGCGTGGGACTTCCGGAACACTGAAGCTTTCTTT,CASSLAWDFRNTEAFF
TRBJ2-7,TRBV10-1,few,TRBD1,TGCGCCAGCAGTGGGGGACAGGAGGGCTACCTTAGCTCCTACGAGCAGTACTTC,CASSGGQEGYLSSYEQYF
TRBJ2-1,TRBV9,many,TRBD1,TGTGCCAGCAGCGTAGTTTCGGGACAGGGGAATGAGCAGTTCTTC,CASSVVSGQGNEQFF
TRBJ2-1,TRBV10-3,.,TRBD2,TGTGCCATCAGTGAGTCGGGGACTATCGTTAATTGGCAGTTCTTC,CAISESGTIVNWQFF
TRBJ2-7,TRBV13,.,.,TGTGCCAGCAGCATGACACTCTACGAGCAGTACTTC,CASSMTLYEQYF
TRBJ1-1,TRBV20-1,many,TRBD1,TGCAGTGCTAGAGATCGACAGGGGTGGAACACTGAAGCTTTCTTT,CSARDRQGWNTEAFF
TRBJ2-3,TRBV29-1,.,TRBD2,TGCGGTTTTACCGGGACTAGCGTGTACCCAGATACGCAGTATTTT,CGFTGTSVYPDTQYF
TRBJ1-1,TRBV7-6,few,.,TGTGCCAGCAGCCAAGGGGAGGGAGCTTTCTTT,CASSQGEGAFF
TRBJ2-7,TRBV5-1,many,.,TGCGCCAGCAGCCCGTCACCGGGACGGCCCTCCGAGCAGTACTTC,CASSPSPGRPSEQYF
TRBJ1-2,TRBV11-1,.,TRBD1,TGTGCCAGCAGTTCTCCGGGACAGGGGGCCTATGGCTACACCTTC,CASSSPGQGAYGYTF
TRBJ1-2,TRBV29-1,many,.,TGCAGCGCTGACAAGTTTGGCTACACCTTC,CSADKFGYTF
TRBJ1-6,TRBV6-5,few,.,TGTGCCAGCAGTTACTCGAATCACCGCTTGGGGAATTCACCCCTCCACTTT,CASSYSNHRLGNSPLHF
TRBJ2-3,TRBV3-1,.,.,TGTGCCAGCAGCCAAGCCAAGCACGGGAGAACTAGCACAGATACGCAGTATTTT,CASSQAKHGRTSTDTQYF
TRBJ2-7,TRBV6-1,.,TRBD1,TGTGCCAGCAGTGATCTTCCCGGGACAGGTTCCGACGAGCAGTACTTC,CASSDLPGTGSDEQYF